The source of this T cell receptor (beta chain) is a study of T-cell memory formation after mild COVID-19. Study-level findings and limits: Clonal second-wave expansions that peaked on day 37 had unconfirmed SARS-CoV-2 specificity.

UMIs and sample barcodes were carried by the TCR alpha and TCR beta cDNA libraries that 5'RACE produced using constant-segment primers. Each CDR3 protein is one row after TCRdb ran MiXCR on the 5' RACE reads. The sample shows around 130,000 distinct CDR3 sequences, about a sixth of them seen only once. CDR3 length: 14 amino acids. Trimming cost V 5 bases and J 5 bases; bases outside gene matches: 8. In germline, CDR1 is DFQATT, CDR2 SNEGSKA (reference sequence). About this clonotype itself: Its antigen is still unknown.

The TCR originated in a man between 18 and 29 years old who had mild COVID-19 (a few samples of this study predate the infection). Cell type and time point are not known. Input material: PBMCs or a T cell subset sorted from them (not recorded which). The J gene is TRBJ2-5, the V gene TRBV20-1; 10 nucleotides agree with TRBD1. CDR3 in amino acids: CSARPSTGGETQYF. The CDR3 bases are TGCAGTGCTCGGCCTTCGACAGGGGGCGAGACCCAGTACTTC.